This T cell receptor (beta chain) stems from a study of PD-L1 blockade in urothelial cancer (dated by TCRdb to 2017 to 2019). Regarding the research as a whole: Every patient began therapy in the mid-2010s and was given atezolizumab 1,200 mg intravenously every 3 weeks. Blood samples yielded a median of around 150,000 T cells and around 80,000 unique TCRs, with median clonality 0.080. Blood samples were analyzed at 3 weeks after treatment start (second dose) and at 6 weeks after treatment start. Nine or ten patients reached durable clinical benefit, while some 20 patients did not. Progression-free survival longer than 6 months counted as durable clinical benefit, and TCR features were additionally tested against both progression-free and overall survival. Pretreatment tumor samples and matched peripheral blood, collected serially before and after atezolizumab treatment, underwent TCR sequencing. An ECOG performance status of 0 or 1 was recorded for the patients, and 0 to 3 prior chemotherapy regimens had been received by the patients. About 90% of the roughly 29 patients were identified as males with urothelial cancer of bladder origin, and a prior smoking history was reported by 18 of 29 patients. Some 30 patients had pretreatment blood TCR-seq, some 24 had at least one posttreatment blood collection, and some 24 had tumor TCR-seq. Somatic, immune and clinical correlates of response to PD-L1 blockade with atezolizumab in urothelial cancer were the focus of an exploratory multi-omic analysis. In the same patients who had TCR sequencing, pretreatment tumors also underwent whole exome sequencing and RNA sequencing. Summary of the overall study and its limitations: Improved progression-free and overall survival was associated with having pretreatment peripheral blood TCR clonality below the median. Among patients with durable benefit, tumor-associated TCR clones showed greater expansion in peripheral blood 3 weeks after treatment started (n ≈ 22, p = 0.022). Because of the small sample size (n ≈ 29) and the many exploratory analyses performed, the results are intended to be regarded as hypothesis-generating.

In light of the paper, this sample's time point label describes: peripheral blood 6 weeks after treatment start. A cohort of more than 25 patients with locally advanced or metastatic urothelial carcinoma, treated at Memorial Sloan Kettering on a trial protocol, was included. Peripheral blood mononuclear cells were collected from each patient pretreatment and during treatment, giving between 1 and 8 total time points per patient. The Qiagen DNeasy Blood extraction kit was used to purify genomic DNA from total PBMCs and from tumor samples. PBMCs were collected pretreatment and during treatment and were isolated and stored as previously described. This clone was observed once. What antigen it recognizes has not been identified. The sample holds no much larger clone one base away, and base qualities are not on file. Deletion took 3 bases off V and 6 bases off J, with a span of 11 bases between the germline ends. The CDR3, cysteine through phenylalanine, is 13 amino acids long. Here the CDR3 DNA is all that survives: 39 bases in frame from base 1. Reading the germline V gene gives CDR1 MNHNS and CDR2 SASEGT.

Synthetic TCR analog templates were spiked into each PCR so that absolute template abundance could be estimated from read counts. The immunoSEQ assay used bias-controlled V and J gene primers to amplify TCRbeta CDR3 regions from genomic DNA. Sequencing of rearranged TCRbeta segments was done at approximately 20X coverage. Processing in the source paper ran as follows. Sequencing errors were corrected by clustering and CDR3s were annotated against IMGT to assign V, D and J genes. Only productive TCRbeta rearrangements were used in downstream analyses, excluding out-of-frame or stop-codon sequences. Clonality was calculated as one minus the Shannon entropy normalized by the log of the number of unique productive sequences. Fisher's exact test with Benjamini-Hochberg correction, using a cutoff of adjusted p below 0.01, was how clones that differed between time points or between blood and tumor were identified. As stored in TCRdb, this immuneACCESS dataset retains in-frame rearrangements with V and J assigned. A fraction of the clones does not appear; measured against another copy, unresolved V genes explain less than half of the discrepancy, and the remainder lacks a known reason. The V and J calls and clone size come from that table; D and trimming were worked out from the DNA. This sample comprises 100,000 to 150,000 clones, 86% of them detected only once. The top ten hold roughly 2.3% of the sample.

The sample consisted of PBMCs, taken around atezolizumab (anti-PD-L1) treatment. The sequence was obtained from a man in his fifties with urothelial cancer. This chain is built from TRBV6-1 and TRBJ1-1; the D region possibly corresponds to TRBD1 (5 bases align). In nucleotide form, the sequence is TGTGCCAGCAGTGATGTTCAGGGCGCTGAAGCTTTCTTT. This codes for CASSDVQGAEAFF.